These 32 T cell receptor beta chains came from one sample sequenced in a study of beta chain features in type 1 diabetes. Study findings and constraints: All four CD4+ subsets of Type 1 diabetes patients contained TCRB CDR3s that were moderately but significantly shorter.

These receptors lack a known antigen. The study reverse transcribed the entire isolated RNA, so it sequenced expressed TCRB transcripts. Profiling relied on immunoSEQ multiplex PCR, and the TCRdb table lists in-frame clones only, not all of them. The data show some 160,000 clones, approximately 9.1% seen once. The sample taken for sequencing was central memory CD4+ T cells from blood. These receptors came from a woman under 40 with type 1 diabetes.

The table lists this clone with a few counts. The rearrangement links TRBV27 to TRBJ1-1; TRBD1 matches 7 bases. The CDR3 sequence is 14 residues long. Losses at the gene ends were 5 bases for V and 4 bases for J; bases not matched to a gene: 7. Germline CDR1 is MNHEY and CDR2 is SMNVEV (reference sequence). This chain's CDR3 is CASSATGTLTEAFF. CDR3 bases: TGTGCCAGCAGTGCGACAGGGACACTCACTGAAGCTTTCTTT.

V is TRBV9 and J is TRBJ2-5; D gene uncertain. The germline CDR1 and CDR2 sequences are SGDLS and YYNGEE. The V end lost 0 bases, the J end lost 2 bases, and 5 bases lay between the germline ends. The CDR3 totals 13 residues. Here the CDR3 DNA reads TGTGCCAGCAGCGTAGCCCCACAAGAGACCCAGTACTTC. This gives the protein CASSVAPQETQYF.

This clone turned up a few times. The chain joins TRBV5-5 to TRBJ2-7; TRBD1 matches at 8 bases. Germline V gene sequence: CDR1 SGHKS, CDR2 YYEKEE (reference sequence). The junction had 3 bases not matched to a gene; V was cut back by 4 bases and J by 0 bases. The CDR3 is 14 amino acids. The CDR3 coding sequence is TGTGCCAGCAGCGGGGACAGGAGCTCCTACGAGCAGTACTTC. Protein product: CASSGDRSSYEQYF.

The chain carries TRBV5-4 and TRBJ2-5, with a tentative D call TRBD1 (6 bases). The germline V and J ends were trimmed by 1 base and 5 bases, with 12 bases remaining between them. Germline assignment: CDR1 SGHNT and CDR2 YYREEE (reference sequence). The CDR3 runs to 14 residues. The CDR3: CASSLPRGEETQYF. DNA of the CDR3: TGTGCCAGCAGCTTGCCCAGGGGAGAGGAGACCCAGTACTTC.

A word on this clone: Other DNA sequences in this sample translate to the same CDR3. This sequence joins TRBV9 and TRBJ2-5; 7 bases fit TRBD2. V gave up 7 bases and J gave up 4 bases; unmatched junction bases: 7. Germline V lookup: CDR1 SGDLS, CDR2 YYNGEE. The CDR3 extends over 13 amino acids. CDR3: CASGSWGGETQYF. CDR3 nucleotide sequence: TGTGCCAGCGGATCATGGGGGGGAGAGACCCAGTACTTC.

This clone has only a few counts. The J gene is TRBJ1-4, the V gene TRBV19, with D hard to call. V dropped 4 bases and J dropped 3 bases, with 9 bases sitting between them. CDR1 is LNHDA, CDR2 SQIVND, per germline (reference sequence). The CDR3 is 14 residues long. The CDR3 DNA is TGTGCCAGTAGTACCCAGGCCTCTAATGAAAAACTGTTTTTT. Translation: CASSTQASNEKLFF.

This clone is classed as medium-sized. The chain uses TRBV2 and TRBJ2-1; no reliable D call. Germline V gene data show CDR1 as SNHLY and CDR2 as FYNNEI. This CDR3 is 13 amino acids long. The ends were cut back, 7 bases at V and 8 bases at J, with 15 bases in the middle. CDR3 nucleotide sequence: TGTGCCAGCAAGTGGAGTAGTCTGGATGAGCAGTTCTTC. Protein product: CASKWSSLDEQFF.

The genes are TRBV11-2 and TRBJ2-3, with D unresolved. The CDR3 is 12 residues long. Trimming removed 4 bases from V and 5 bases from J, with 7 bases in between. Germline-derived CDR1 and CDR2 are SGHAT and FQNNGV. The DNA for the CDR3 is TGTGCCAGCAGCTCTTATTTAGATACGCAGTATTTT. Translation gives CASSSYLDTQYF. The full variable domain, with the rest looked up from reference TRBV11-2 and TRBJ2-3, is EAGVAQSPRYKIIEKRQSVAFWCNPISGHATLYWYQQILGQGPKLLIQFQNNGVVDDSQLPKDRFSAERLKGVDSTLKIQPAKLEDSAVYLCASSSYLDTQYFGPGTRLTVL.

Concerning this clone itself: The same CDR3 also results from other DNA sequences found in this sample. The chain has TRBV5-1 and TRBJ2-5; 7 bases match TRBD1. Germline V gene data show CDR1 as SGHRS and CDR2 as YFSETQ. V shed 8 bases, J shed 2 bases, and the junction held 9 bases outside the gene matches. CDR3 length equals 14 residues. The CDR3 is CASRLQGSQETQYF. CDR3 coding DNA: TGCGCCAGTCGATTACAGGGGAGTCAAGAGACCCAGTACTTC.

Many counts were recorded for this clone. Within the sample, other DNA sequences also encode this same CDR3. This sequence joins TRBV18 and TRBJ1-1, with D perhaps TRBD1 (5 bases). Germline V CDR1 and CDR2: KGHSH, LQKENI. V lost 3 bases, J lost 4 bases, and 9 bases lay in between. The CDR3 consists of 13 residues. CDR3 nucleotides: TGTGCCAGCTCACCTTCGGGGGTCACTGAAGCTTTCTTT. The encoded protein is CASSPSGVTEAFF.

CDR3 bases: TGTGCCTGGAGTGACGACTTGGGACTAGCGGGAGGGTACGAGCAGTACTTC. Amino acids: CAWSDDLGLAGGYEQYF. The J gene is TRBJ2-7, the V gene TRBV30; 16 positions match TRBD2. The CDR3 contains 17 residues. V gave up 1 base and J gave up 4 bases; unmatched junction bases: 7. Germline V gene lookup returns CDR1 GTSNPN and CDR2 SVGIG (reference sequence).

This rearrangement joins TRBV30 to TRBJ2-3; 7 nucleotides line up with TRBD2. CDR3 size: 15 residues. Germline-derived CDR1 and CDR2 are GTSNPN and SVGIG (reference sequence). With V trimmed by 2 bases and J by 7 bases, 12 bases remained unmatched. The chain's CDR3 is CAWSFGLGEQNTQYF. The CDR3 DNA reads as TGTGCCTGGAGTTTTGGACTAGGGGAACAAAATACGCAGTATTTT.

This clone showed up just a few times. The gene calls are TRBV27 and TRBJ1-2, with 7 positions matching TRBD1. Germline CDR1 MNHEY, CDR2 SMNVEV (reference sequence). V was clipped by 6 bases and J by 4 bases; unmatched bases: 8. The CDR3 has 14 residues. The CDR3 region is CASRFIQGVYGYTF. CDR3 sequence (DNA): TGTGCCAGCAGATTCATTCAGGGGGTCTATGGCTACACCTTC.

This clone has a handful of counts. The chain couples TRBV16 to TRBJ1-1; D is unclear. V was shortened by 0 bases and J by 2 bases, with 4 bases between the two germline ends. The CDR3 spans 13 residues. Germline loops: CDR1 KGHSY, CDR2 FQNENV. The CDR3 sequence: CASSQSLNTEAFF. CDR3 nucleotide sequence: TGTGCCAGCAGCCAATCACTAAACACTGAAGCTTTCTTT.

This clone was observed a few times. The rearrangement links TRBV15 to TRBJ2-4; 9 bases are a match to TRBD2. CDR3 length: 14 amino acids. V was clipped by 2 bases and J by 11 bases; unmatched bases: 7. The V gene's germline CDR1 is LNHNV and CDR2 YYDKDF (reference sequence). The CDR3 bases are TGTGCCACCAGCAGATCGACTAGCGGACTCCTTCAGTACTTC. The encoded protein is CATSRSTSGLLQYF.

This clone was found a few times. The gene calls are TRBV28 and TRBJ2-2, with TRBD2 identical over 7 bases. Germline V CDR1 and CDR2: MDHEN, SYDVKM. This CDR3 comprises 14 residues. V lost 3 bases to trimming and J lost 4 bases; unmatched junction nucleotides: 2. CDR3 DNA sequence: TGTGCCAGCAGTTTGGGAGGGAGCACCGGGGAGCTGTTTTTT. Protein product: CASSLGGSTGELFF.

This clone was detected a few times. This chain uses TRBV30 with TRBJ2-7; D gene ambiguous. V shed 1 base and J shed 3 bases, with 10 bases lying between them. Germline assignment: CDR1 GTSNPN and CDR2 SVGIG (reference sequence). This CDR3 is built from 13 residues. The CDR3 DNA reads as TGTGCCTGGAGTGGGCAGGTTAACTACGAGCAGTACTTC. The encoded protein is CAWSGQVNYEQYF.

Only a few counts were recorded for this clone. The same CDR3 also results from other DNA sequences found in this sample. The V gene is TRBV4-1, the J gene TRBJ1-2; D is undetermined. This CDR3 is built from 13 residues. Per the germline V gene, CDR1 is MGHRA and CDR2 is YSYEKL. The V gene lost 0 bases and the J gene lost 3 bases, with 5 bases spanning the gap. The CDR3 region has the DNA TGCGCCAGCAGCCAAGATCCCGACTATGGCTACACCTTC. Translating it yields CASSQDPDYGYTF.

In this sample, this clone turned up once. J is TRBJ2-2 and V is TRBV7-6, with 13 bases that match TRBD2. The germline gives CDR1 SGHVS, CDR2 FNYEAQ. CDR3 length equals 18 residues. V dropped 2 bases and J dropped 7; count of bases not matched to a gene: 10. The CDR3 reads CASSLRTSGRAVSGELFF. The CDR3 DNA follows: TGTGCCAGCAGCTTAAGAACTAGCGGGAGGGCCGTTAGCGGGGAGCTGTTTTTT.

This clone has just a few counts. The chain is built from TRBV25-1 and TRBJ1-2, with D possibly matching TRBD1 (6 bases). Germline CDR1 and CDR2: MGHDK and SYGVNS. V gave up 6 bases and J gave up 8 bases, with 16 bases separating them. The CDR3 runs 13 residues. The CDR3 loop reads CASSAGQGYGYTF. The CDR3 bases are TGTGCCAGCAGCGCAGGGCAGGGGTACGGCTACACCTTC.

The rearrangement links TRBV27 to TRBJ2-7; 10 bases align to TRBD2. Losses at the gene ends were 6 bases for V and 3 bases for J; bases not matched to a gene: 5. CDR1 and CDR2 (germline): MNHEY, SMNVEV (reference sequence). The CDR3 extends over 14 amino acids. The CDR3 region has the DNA TGTGCCAGCAGCCGACTAGCGGGCGACTACGAGCAGTACTTC. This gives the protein CASSRLAGDYEQYF.

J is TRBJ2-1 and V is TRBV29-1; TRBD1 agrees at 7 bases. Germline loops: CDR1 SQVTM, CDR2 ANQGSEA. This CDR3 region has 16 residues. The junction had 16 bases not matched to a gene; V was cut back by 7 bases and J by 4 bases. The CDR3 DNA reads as TGCAGCGCTACCCGGGGTCCCAGGGGGAATTACAATGAGCAGTTCTTC. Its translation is CSATRGPRGNYNEQFF.

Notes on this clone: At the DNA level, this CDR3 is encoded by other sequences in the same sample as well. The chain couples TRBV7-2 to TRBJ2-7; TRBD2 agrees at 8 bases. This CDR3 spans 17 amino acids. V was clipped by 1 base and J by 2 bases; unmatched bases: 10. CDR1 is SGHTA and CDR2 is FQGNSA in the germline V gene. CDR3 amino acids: CASSLVAGGGSPYEQYF. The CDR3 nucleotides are TGTGCCAGCAGCTTAGTCGCGGGAGGAGGTTCCCCCTACGAGCAGTACTTC.

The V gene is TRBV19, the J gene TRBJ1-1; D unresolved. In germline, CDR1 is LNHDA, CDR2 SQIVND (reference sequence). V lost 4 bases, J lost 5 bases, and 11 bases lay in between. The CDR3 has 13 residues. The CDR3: CASSTSQATEAFF. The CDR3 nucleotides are TGTGCCAGTAGTACGTCCCAGGCTACTGAAGCTTTCTTT.

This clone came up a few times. For the CDR3, the DNA is TGTGCCAGCTCACCGGGACAGATTGACTATGGCTACACCTTC. Translating gives CASSPGQIDYGYTF. J is TRBJ1-2 and V is TRBV18, with 7 bases matching TRBD1. Germline assignment: CDR1 KGHSH and CDR2 LQKENI. The CDR3 has 14 residues. After removal of 3 bases from V and 3 bases from J, the junction contained 4 bases not matched to a gene.

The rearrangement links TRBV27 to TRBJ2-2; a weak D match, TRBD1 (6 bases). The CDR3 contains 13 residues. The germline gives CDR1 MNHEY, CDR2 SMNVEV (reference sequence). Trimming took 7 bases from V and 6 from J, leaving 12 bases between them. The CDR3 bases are TGTGCCAGCAAACAGGGTTGGTCCGGGGAGCTGTTTTTT. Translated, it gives CASKQGWSGELFF.

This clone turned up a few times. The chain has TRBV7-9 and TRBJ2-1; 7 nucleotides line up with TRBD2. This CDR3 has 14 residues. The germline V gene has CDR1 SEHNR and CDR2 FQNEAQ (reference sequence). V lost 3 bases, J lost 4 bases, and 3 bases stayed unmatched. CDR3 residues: CASSLSGVYNEQFF. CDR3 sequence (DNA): TGTGCCAGCAGCTTGAGCGGGGTTTACAATGAGCAGTTCTTC.

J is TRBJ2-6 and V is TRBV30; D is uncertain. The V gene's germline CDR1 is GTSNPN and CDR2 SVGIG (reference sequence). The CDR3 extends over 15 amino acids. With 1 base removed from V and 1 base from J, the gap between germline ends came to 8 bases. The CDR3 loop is CAWSATKSGANVLTF. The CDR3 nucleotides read TGTGCCTGGAGTGCAACTAAATCTGGGGCCAACGTCCTGACTTTC.

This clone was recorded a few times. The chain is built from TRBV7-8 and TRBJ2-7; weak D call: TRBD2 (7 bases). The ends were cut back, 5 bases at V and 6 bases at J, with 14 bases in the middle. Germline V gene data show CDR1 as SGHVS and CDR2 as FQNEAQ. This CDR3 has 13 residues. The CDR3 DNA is TGTGCCAGCAGCCCCCAGCGGGACACCGAGCAGTACTTC. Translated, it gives CASSPQRDTEQYF.

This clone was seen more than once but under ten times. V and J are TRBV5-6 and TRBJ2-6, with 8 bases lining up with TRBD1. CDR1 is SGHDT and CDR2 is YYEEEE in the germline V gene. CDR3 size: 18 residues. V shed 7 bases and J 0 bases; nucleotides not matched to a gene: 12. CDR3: CASSRNGQGRSGANVLTF. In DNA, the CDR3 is TGTGCCAGCTCCAGGAACGGACAGGGCCGCTCTGGGGCCAACGTCCTGACTTTC.

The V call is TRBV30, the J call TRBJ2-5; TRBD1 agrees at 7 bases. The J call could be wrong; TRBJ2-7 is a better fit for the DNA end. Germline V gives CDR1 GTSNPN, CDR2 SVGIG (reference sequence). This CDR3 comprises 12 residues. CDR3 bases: TGTGCCTGGTCGGGACAGTCCTACGAGCAGTACTTC. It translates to CAWSGQSYEQYF.

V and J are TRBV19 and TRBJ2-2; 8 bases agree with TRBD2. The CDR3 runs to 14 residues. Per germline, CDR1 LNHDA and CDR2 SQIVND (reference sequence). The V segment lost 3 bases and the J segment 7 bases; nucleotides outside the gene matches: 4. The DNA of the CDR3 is TGTGCCAGTAGTATCGGGAGGGAAAACGGGGAGCTGTTTTTT. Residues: CASSIGRENGELFF. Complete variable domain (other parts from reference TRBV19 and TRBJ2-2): DGGITQSPKYLFRKEGQNVTLSCEQNLNHDAMYWYRQDPGQGLRLIYYSQIVNDFQKGDIAEGYSVSREKKESFPLTVTSAQKNPTAFYLCASSIGRENGELFFGEGSRLTVL.